One sample yielded the 25 T cell receptor beta chains listed below, sequenced in a study of blood T cell repertoires in COVID-19. Produced via immunoSEQ multiplex PCR; TCRdb's table is partial and in-frame only. The sample has approximately 300,000 clones, roughly 89% seen once. The material sequenced was peripheral blood. Receptor source: a man aged 35 to 55 with acute or convalescent COVID-19.

The chain employs TRBV14 and TRBJ2-3; 7 bases agree with TRBD2. Germline loops: CDR1 SGHDN, CDR2 FVKESK. V trimming: 4 bases; J trimming: 1 base; junction bases outside the gene matches: 14. The CDR3 totals 18 residues. The CDR3 is CASSLGRWEALGTDTQYF. For the CDR3, the DNA is TGTGCCAGCAGCCTCGGGAGGTGGGAGGCGCTCGGCACAGATACGCAGTATTTT. Based on the CDR3 plus reference TRBV14 and TRBJ2-3, the full variable domain is EAGVTQFPSHSVIEKGQTVTLRCDPISGHDNLYWYRRVMGKEIKFLLHFVKESKQDESGMPNNRFLAERTGGTYSTLKVQPAELEDSGVYFCASSLGRWEALGTDTQYFGPGTRLTVL.

V is TRBV7-6 and J is TRBJ2-7, with 12 bases that match TRBD2. J gave up 1 base and V 6 bases, and 13 bases lay outside the gene matches. Germline-derived CDR1 and CDR2 are SGHVS and FNYEAQ. CDR3 length: 18 residues. The CDR3 DNA reads TGTGCCAGCAGTCCCGGTCCCACTAGCGGGGGGTCGTCCTACGAGCAGTACTTC. Amino acids: CASSPGPTSGGSSYEQYF.

The chain joins TRBV7-9 to TRBJ1-1; D is unresolved. The CDR3 sequence is 17 residues long. Germline values: CDR1 SEHNR, CDR2 FQNEAQ (reference sequence). Trimming stripped 2 bases from V and 1 base from J, with 17 bases between. The CDR3 DNA sequence: TGTGCCAGCAGCTTAAACGCGGGGAGAACGGGGAACACTGAAGCTTTCTTT. It is translated as CASSLNAGRTGNTEAFF.

This clone has just one count. This chain links TRBV3-1 (or the pseudogene TRBV3-2) with TRBJ1-3, with D unclear. The length of the CDR3 is 14 residues. Trimming pared 11 bases from V and 0 bases from J, leaving 14 bases between. Germline lookup yields CDR1 LGHDT and CDR2 YNNKEL (reference sequence). CDR3 region: CASENSLSGNTIYF. The CDR3 region has the DNA TGTGCCTCCGAGAACAGCCTCTCTGGAAACACCATATATTTT.

The rearrangement links TRBV12-5 to TRBJ1-5; D unresolved. V was clipped by 3 bases and J by 5 bases, with 2 bases between them. CDR3 size: 11 residues. The germline gives CDR1 LGHNT, CDR2 FRNRAP. The CDR3, as DNA: TGTGCTAGTGGTTTCGATCAGCCCCAGCATTTT. Residues: CASGFDQPQHF. The whole variable domain, remainder taken from reference TRBV12-5 and TRBJ1-5, is DARVTQTPRHKVTEMGQEVTMRCQPILGHNTVFWYRQTMMQGLELLAYFRNRAPLDDSGMPKDRFSAEMPDATLATLKIQPSEPRDSAVYFCASGFDQPQHFGDGTRLSIL.

This clone was detected once. The chain combines TRBV30 with TRBJ2-1; a possible D gene is TRBD2 (5 bases). The V gene lost 5 bases and the J gene lost 6 bases, with 17 bases spanning the gap. CDR1 and CDR2 from the germline V gene are GTSNPN and SVGIG (reference sequence). CDR3 length equals 14 residues. As DNA, the CDR3 is TGTGCCTGGTCCGGGCCCTTAGCGTCCAATGAGCAGTTCTTC. Protein product: CAWSGPLASNEQFF.

The chain links TRBV12-5 to TRBJ2-2; a weak D match, TRBD1 (6 bases). V dropped 1 base and J dropped 0 bases, with 12 bases sitting between them. Per germline, CDR1 LGHNT and CDR2 FRNRAP. The length of the CDR3 is 17 residues. The CDR3 sequence is CASGLGSTGSNTGELFF. The DNA of the CDR3 is TGTGCTAGTGGTTTGGGGTCAACAGGGTCGAACACCGGGGAGCTGTTTTTT.

The chain carries TRBV7-2 and TRBJ1-2; TRBD1 matches at 7 bases. Germline CDR1 reads SGHTA; CDR2 reads FQGNSA. V lost 4 bases to trimming and J lost 8 bases; unmatched junction nucleotides: 10. The CDR3 spans 14 residues. CDR3 residues: CASSSGQPRGGYTF. CDR3 bases: TGTGCCAGCAGCTCGGGACAGCCAAGAGGCGGCTACACCTTC.

In regard to this clone: Mismatch with germline at one junction end may stem from a read error. The gene calls are TRBV9 and TRBJ1-1; possibly TRBD1 for D (6 bases). The CDR3 covers 17 residues. Germline lookup yields CDR1 SGDLS and CDR2 YYNGEE. The CDR3 sequence is CASSPLRGGDGNAEAFF. The CDR3 DNA is TGTGCCAGCAGCCCCCTTAGGGGGGGGGATGGGAACGCTGAAGCTTTCTTT.

The chain joins TRBV15 to TRBJ2-3; 9 bases are shared with TRBD1. CDR1 is LNHNV, CDR2 YYDKDF, per germline (reference sequence). The J segment lost 4 bases and the V segment lost 3 bases, leaving 8 bases of the junction unmatched. The CDR3 contains 16 residues. CDR3 sequence: CATSSGTGGEADTQYF. The CDR3 nucleotides read TGTGCCACCAGCAGTGGAACAGGGGGCGAAGCAGATACGCAGTATTTT. Drawing the rest from reference TRBV15 and TRBJ2-3, the complete variable domain is DAMVIQNPRYQVTQFGKPVTLSCSQTLNHNVMYWYQQKSSQAPKLLFHYYDKDFNNEADTPDNFQSRRPNTSFCFLDIRSPGLGDTAMYLCATSSGTGGEADTQYFGPGTRLTVL.

The rearrangement uses TRBV2 and TRBJ1-5; a possible D gene is TRBD1 (5 bases). In germline, CDR1 is SNHLY, CDR2 FYNNEI. V was shortened by 1 base and J by 0 bases, with 7 bases between the two germline ends. CDR3 length equals 15 residues. The CDR3 reads CASSEEQVSNQPQHF. The CDR3 DNA sequence: TGTGCCAGCAGTGAAGAACAGGTTAGCAATCAGCCCCAGCATTTT.

This clone has just a few counts. The rearrangement uses TRBV19 and TRBJ1-6; no reliable D call. Per germline, CDR1 LNHDA and CDR2 SQIVND (reference sequence). This CDR3 is built from 13 residues. V was cut by 3 bases and J by 14 bases, with 14 bases left in between. CDR3 DNA sequence: TGTGCCAGTAGTATGGTACCGGGTCCTGCCCTCCACTTT. Translation gives CASSMVPGPALHF. Together with reference TRBV19 and TRBJ1-6, the CDR3 gives the full variable domain: DGGITQSPKYLFRKEGQNVTLSCEQNLNHDAMYWYRQDPGQGLRLIYYSQIVNDFQKGDIAEGYSVSREKKESFPLTVTSAQKNPTAFYLCASSMVPGPALHFGNGTRLTVT.

J is TRBJ2-3 and V is TRBV5-6; 8 bases agree with TRBD2. This CDR3 has 15 residues. J was trimmed by 1 base and V by 6 bases; bases with no gene match: 7. Germline assignment: CDR1 SGHDT and CDR2 YYEEEE. The CDR3: CASTERGRGTDTQYF. Written as DNA, the CDR3 is TGTGCCAGCACGGAGCGGGGGAGAGGCACAGATACGCAGTATTTT.

V usage is TRBV7-2 and J usage is TRBJ2-1, with D maybe TRBD2 (5 bases). CDR1 is SGHTA and CDR2 is FQGNSA in the germline V gene. The CDR3 is 15 residues long. V shed 3 bases and J shed 6 bases, with 15 bases lying between them. The CDR3 loop is CASSLGGGALNEQFF. DNA for the CDR3: TGTGCCAGCAGCTTGGGTGGAGGCGCCCTCAATGAGCAGTTCTTC.

This clone showed up just once. This sequence joins TRBV5-1 and TRBJ1-1; the D gene is possibly TRBD1 (6 bases). The CDR3 is 14 residues long. CDR1 SGHRS and CDR2 YFSETQ come from the germline V gene. Trimming shortened V by 4 bases and J by 7 bases, and 17 bases separated the two germline ends. This CDR3 reads CASSIQGPAIEAFF. The CDR3 bases are TGCGCCAGCAGCATACAGGGACCCGCAATTGAAGCTTTCTTT.

The V call is TRBV27, the J call TRBJ2-1, with D perhaps TRBD1 (7 bases). V was shortened by 1 base and J by 6 bases, with 16 bases between the two germline ends. The CDR3 extends over 16 amino acids. Germline V gene data show CDR1 as MNHEY and CDR2 as SMNVEV (reference sequence). The CDR3 protein is CASSLYYGQGGNEQFF. The CDR3 DNA sequence: TGTGCCAGCAGTTTATACTACGGGCAGGGGGGCAATGAGCAGTTCTTC.

The rearrangement joins TRBV11-2 to TRBJ1-2, with D possibly being TRBD1 (5 bases). The CDR3 runs to 13 residues. Germline assignment: CDR1 SGHAT and CDR2 FQNNGV. Trimming cost V 2 bases and J 4 bases, with 8 bases left between them. DNA for the CDR3: TGTGCCAGCAGCTTAAGAAGGGGCTATGGCTACACCTTC. It encodes CASSLRRGYGYTF.

This clone was seen just once. The V and J genes are TRBV4-1 and TRBJ1-5; a possible D gene is TRBD1 (5 bases). V was clipped by 0 bases and J by 4 bases, with 10 bases between them. CDR1 and CDR2 from the germline V gene are MGHRA and YSYEKL. CDR3 size: 15 residues. DNA of the CDR3: TGCGCCAGCAGCCAAGACAGGGTAAATAATCAGCCCCAGCATTTT. Translated, it gives CASSQDRVNNQPQHF.

V is TRBV7-9 and J is TRBJ2-7; 7 bases line up with TRBD1. Germline V CDR1 and CDR2: SEHNR, FQNEAQ (reference sequence). The trim removed 3 bases at V and 2 bases at J, leaving 7 bases unmatched. There are 15 residues in the CDR3. As DNA, the CDR3 is TGTGCCAGCAGCTTGGGACAGTTTTTTCCCTACGAGCAGTACTTC. Translation gives CASSLGQFFPYEQYF. The whole variable domain, filled in from reference TRBV7-9 and TRBJ2-7, reads DTGVSQNPRHKITKRGQNVTFRCDPISEHNRLYWYRQTLGQGPEFLTYFQNEAQLEKSRLLSDRFSAERPKGSFSTLEIQRTEQGDSAMYLCASSLGQFFPYEQYFGPGTRLTVT.

CDR3 nucleotide sequence: TGTGCCAGCAGCCTTACAGGGGTCCCCAATCAGCCCCAGCATTTT. It yields the protein CASSLTGVPNQPQHF. This chain connects TRBV2 to TRBJ1-5, with 7 positions matching TRBD1. This CDR3 contains 15 residues. Germline CDR1 reads SNHLY; CDR2 reads FYNNEI. The J segment lost 3 bases and the V segment lost 6 bases, leaving 8 bases of the junction unmatched.

The CDR3 here is CASSLPEQGSNEQFF. The CDR3 DNA reads as TGCGCCAGCAGCCTCCCCGAGCAGGGGAGCAATGAGCAGTTCTTC. This chain connects TRBV5-1 to TRBJ2-1; possible D gene TRBD1, 6 bases. The germline V gene has CDR1 SGHRS and CDR2 YFSETQ. This CDR3 contains 15 residues. With 4 bases removed from V and 6 bases from J, the gap between germline ends came to 17 bases.

This chain joins TRBV4-1 and TRBJ2-3, with 12 bases that match TRBD2. V was pared by 0 bases and J by 5 bases, with 15 bases of the junction left unmatched. The CDR3 totals 20 residues. Looked up from germline, CDR1 is MGHRA and CDR2 is YSYEKL. The CDR3 nucleotides are TGCGCCAGCAGCCAAGATACCGGACTAGCGGGGAAACCGGGGGGAGATACGCAGTATTTT. Protein product: CASSQDTGLAGKPGGDTQYF.

This clone was seen only a few times. This chain links TRBV3-1 (or the pseudogene TRBV3-2) with TRBJ1-2, with D possibly TRBD1 on 5 matching bases. This CDR3 spans 17 amino acids. Germline V gene lookup returns CDR1 LGHDT and CDR2 YNNKEL (reference sequence). V lost 1 base to trimming and J lost 4 bases, with 19 bases between them. The CDR3 protein is CASSQVTRLTGFYGYTF. CDR3 coding DNA: TGTGCCAGCAGCCAAGTTACCAGACTTACAGGATTCTATGGCTACACCTTC.

This clone was recorded only once. V is TRBV19 and J is TRBJ1-2; TRBD1 might be the D (5 bases). The CDR3 contains 14 residues. From germline, CDR1 is LNHDA and CDR2 SQIVND (reference sequence). With 3 bases removed from V and 1 base from J, the gap between germline ends came to 9 bases. The CDR3 coding sequence is TGTGCCAGTAGTATGAGCAGGGATAACTATGGCTACACCTTC. Its translation is CASSMSRDNYGYTF.

This chain links TRBV25-1 with TRBJ1-1; D is ambiguous. This CDR3 is 14 amino acids long. The V gene's germline CDR1 is MGHDK and CDR2 SYGVNS. V was trimmed by 3 bases and J by 4 bases, leaving 12 bases between them. Here the CDR3 reads CASSERVKGTEAFF. The CDR3 DNA sequence: TGTGCCAGCAGTGAGAGGGTCAAGGGCACTGAAGCTTTCTTT.